The present T cell receptor beta chain was sequenced within a study of CXCR3-negative and CXCR3-positive naive CD8 T cells. About the study: Libraries each contributed about 1.5 +/- 0.3 million TRB reads, for about 150 million in total. Findings and caveats of the study: Hydrophobicity of TRB CDR3s was greater in CXCR3-positive naive cells than in CXCR3-negative naive cells.

Concerning this clonotype: The antigen remains unidentified.

5' RACE with UMI labels generated the TRB cDNA libraries. With the 5' RACE reads reprocessed, TCRdb shows one record per CDR3 protein and no DNA. This sample's table reports over 20,000 distinct CDR3 sequences. The CD45RO-CCR7+CD27+CD95- phenotype denoted naive CD8+ T cells. Looked up from germline, CDR1 is SEHNR and CDR2 is FQNEAQ (reference sequence). The CDR3 sequence is 17 residues long. The clonotype originates from a human donor in good health. Some clones in this sample may be carry-over from other donors' samples. The V and J genes are TRBV7-9 and TRBJ1-4; no DNA is available, so the TRBD1 call from TCRdb remains unchecked. Input material: naive CXCR3- CD8+ T cells from blood. Documented subset: CD45RO-CCR7+CD27+CD95- naive CD8+ T cells lacking CXCR3 (TNR3-). The CDR3 sequence is CASSGREGGSTNEKLFF.